In its sample, the clone carrying this T cell receptor (beta chain) was seen many times. Its matching antigen is unknown. Sample-barcoded 5' priming and a J-beta primer mix drove a second PCR of roughly 7 to 11 cycles. TCRdb analysed the 5' RACE reads with MiXCR anew, one entry per CDR3 protein. The table lists about 1.7 million distinct CDR3 sequences, roughly 27% of them singletons. The sample is drawn from a study of blood T cells in healthy people across ages. Whole-study findings and limits: Percentage of naive T cells showed a strong correlation with TCR beta diversity.

This CDR3 has 15 residues. V shed 2 bases and J shed 4 bases, with 11 bases lying between them. In germline, CDR1 is KGHSH, CDR2 LQKENI. V is TRBV18 and J is TRBJ1-4; no firm D call. This receptor was taken from a woman in her twenties or thirties in good health. Sequencing was carried out using blood. The CDR3 protein is CASSPNWAGNEKLFF. The CDR3 bases are TGTGCCAGCTCACCAAATTGGGCGGGTAATGAAAAACTGTTTTTT.